This T cell receptor (beta chain) was recorded in a study of blood T cell repertoires in COVID-19. Across the study: COVID-19 samples from acute and convalescent phases originated in the United States, Italy and Spain. Sources were T cells, B-cell-depleted T cells, or PBMCs; the material itself was cDNA or gDNA.

From germline, CDR1 is SEHNR and CDR2 FQNEAQ (reference sequence). Unmatched junction bases numbered 5, after V lost 6 bases and J lost 4 bases. The CDR3 runs 13 residues. Original analysis: Amplification from reference gene primers served as the basis for estimated nucleated cell counts. This table comes from immunoSEQ multiplex PCR, and its TCRdb copy is limited to in-frame clones, with some not included. V, J and clone size are taken as reported in that table, and D and trimming were inferred from the DNA itself. The sample has 160,000 or so clones, 81% seen once. This chain joins TRBV7-9 and TRBJ1-1; 7 bases are a match to TRBD1. Sequencing was done on a sample of peripheral blood. The clonotype was recovered from a human donor in a cohort sampled during active COVID-19. The CDR3 spells CASSPQGPTEAFF. CDR3 DNA: TGTGCCAGCAGTCCACAGGGGCCCACTGAAGCTTTCTTT.